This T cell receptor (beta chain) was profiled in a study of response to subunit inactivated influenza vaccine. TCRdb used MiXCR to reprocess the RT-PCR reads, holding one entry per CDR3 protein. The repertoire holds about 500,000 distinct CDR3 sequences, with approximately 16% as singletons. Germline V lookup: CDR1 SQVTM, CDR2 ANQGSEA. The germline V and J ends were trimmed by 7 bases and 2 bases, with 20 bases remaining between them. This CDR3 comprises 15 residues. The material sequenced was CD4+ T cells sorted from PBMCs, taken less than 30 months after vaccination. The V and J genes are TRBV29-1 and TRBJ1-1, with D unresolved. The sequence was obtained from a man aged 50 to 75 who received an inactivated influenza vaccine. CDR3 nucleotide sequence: TGCAGCGCATTACTCCTCGCGCGGGGAAACACTGAAGCTTTCTTT. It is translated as CSALLLARGNTEAFF. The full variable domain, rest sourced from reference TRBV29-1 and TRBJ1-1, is SAVISQKPSRDICQRGTSLTIQCQVDSQVTMMFWYRQQPGQSLTLIATANQGSEATYESGFVIDKFPISRPNLTFSTLTVSNMSPEDSSIYLCSALLLARGNTEAFFGQGTRLTVV.